Many counts were recorded for the clone carrying this TCR beta chain. The antigen is not known. This entry belongs to a study of T-cell reconstitution after alpha-beta-depleted transplantation in children. The study, taken as a whole, reports: The study traced high day-60 TCRbeta diversity in some patients to surviving recipient T cells and thymic progenitors. When one year had passed after transplant, most T-cell counts and diversity came from newly produced T cells.

Unique molecular identifiers tagged the TCRbeta library. TCRdb re-derived calls from the PCR reads in MiXCR, one entry per CDR3 protein. The table records about 300,000 distinct CDR3 sequences, less than 9.5% of them present only once. CDR1 is SGHRS and CDR2 is YFSETQ in the germline V gene. V was clipped by 4 bases and J by 3 bases; unmatched bases: 10. The CDR3 runs 16 residues. This clonotype was obtained from a female patient under 10 years old who had a stem cell transplant for Fanconi anemia, so the T cells may come from the graft donor. The sequences come from peripheral blood, collected 360 days after TCRalphabeta/CD19-depleted stem cell transplant. The chain couples TRBV5-1 to TRBJ2-7; 10 nucleotides agree with TRBD1. This CDR3 reads CASSRFDRGRLYEQYF. The CDR3 region has the DNA TGCGCCAGCAGCAGATTCGACAGGGGGCGGCTCTACGAGCAGTACTTC.